These T cell receptor beta chains were read from a single sample in a study of cytomegalovirus exposure and HLA in healthy donors. TCRdb's table, derived via immunoSEQ multiplex PCR, lists solely in-frame clones and lacks some. The data hold tens of thousands of clones, with 65% to 85% observed a single time. The specimen sequenced was PBMCs. These receptors all stem from a young man in good health and CMV-seronegative. The CDR3 runs from the conserved cysteine through the conserved F or W. The D gene is left open where the match is weak. Clone sizes are given selectively: once, few, many, or a class where the clone is expanded.

V: TRBV29-1; D: -; size: -; J: TRBJ2-7; DNA: TGCAGCCCCCCAGGACAGGAGGGATCCTACGAGCAGTACTTC; CDR3: CSPPGQEGSYEQYF
V: TRBV29-1; D: TRBD2; size: -; J: TRBJ2-3; DNA: TGCAGCGTTCCGACTCCCGGGAGGAGCACAGATACGCAGTATTTT; CDR3: CSVPTPGRSTDTQYF
V: TRBV11-2; D: -; size: -; J: TRBJ2-7; DNA: TGTGCCAGCAGCTTAGTTGGCAGGAACTACGAGCAGTACTTC; CDR3: CASSLVGRNYEQYF
V: TRBV6-5; D: TRBD2; size: -; J: TRBJ2-2; DNA: TGTGCCAGCGTCGGACTAGCGGGGAACACCGGGGAGCTGTTTTTT; CDR3: CASVGLAGNTGELFF
V: TRBV7-9; D: TRBD1; size: once; J: TRBJ1-5; DNA: TGTGCCAGCAGCCCAGGGGGACCCAATCAGCCCCAGCATTTT; CDR3: CASSPGGPNQPQHF
V: TRBV29-1; D: -; size: -; J: TRBJ2-3; DNA: TGCAGCGTTGACGCCGGGGGCACAGATACGCAGTATTTT; CDR3: CSVDAGGTDTQYF
V: TRBV7-6; D: TRBD1; size: -; J: TRBJ2-7; DNA: TGTGCCAGCAGCCTATCGGGGCAGGGGGCCTACGAGCAGTACTTC; CDR3: CASSLSGQGAYEQYF
V: TRBV5-6; D: -; size: -; J: TRBJ2-5; DNA: TGTGCCAGCAGCTTGGGGCCCCGGAGGGCAGAGACCCAGTACTTC; CDR3: CASSLGPRRAETQYF
V: TRBV28; D: -; size: -; J: TRBJ2-7; DNA: TGTGCCAGCAGCTCTAACCCTAGGGGAGGATCCTACGAGCAGTACTTC; CDR3: CASSSNPRGGSYEQYF
V: TRBV18; D: -; size: -; J: TRBJ2-7; DNA: TGTGCCAGCTCCCCGCCGGCGGTAGATGGCGAGCAGTACTTC; CDR3: CASSPPAVDGEQYF
V: TRBV2; D: TRBD1; size: few; J: TRBJ1-5; DNA: TGTGCCAGCTGGCCAGGGGGTAGACTCGGCAATCAGCCCCAGCATTTT; CDR3: CASWPGGRLGNQPQHF
V: TRBV6-5; D: TRBD1; size: few; J: TRBJ1-6; DNA: TGTGCCAGCAGCCGACAGGGTAATTCACCCCTCCACTTT; CDR3: CASSRQGNSPLHF
V: TRBV5-6; D: -; size: -; J: TRBJ1-5; DNA: TGTGCCAGCAGCTTCTACACAGGGTCAGTGGGTCAGCCCCAGCATTTT; CDR3: CASSFYTGSVGQPQHF
V: TRBV29-1; D: TRBD2; size: -; J: TRBJ2-3; DNA: TGCAGCTATGACAGGGACCGAACTAGCGGGAGGGCCACAGATACGCAGTATTTT; CDR3: CSYDRDRTSGRATDTQYF
V: TRBV7-8; D: TRBD2; size: -; J: TRBJ2-7; DNA: TGTGCCAGCAGCCCCCAGCGGGGGGGCTCCTACGAGCAGTACTTC; CDR3: CASSPQRGGSYEQYF
V: TRBV10-3; D: TRBD1; size: few; J: TRBJ1-1; DNA: TGTGCCATCAACCCGGGACAGAAGAACACTGAAGCTTTCTTT; CDR3: CAINPGQKNTEAFF
V: TRBV18; D: TRBD1; size: few; J: TRBJ2-5; DNA: TGTGCCAGCTCACCGACAGGGGCGGGGAAGACCCAGTACTTC; CDR3: CASSPTGAGKTQYF
V: TRBV10-3; D: TRBD1; size: once; J: TRBJ2-1; DNA: TGTGCCATCAGTGACTGGACAGGGCAGGGCAATGAGCAGTTCTTC; CDR3: CAISDWTGQGNEQFF
V: TRBV25-1; D: TRBD2; size: -; J: TRBJ2-7; DNA: TGTGCCAGCAGTGAGGCCGGGACTAGCATCTACGAGCAGTACTTC; CDR3: CASSEAGTSIYEQYF
V: TRBV19; D: -; size: -; J: TRBJ1-2; DNA: TGTGCCAGTAGGGGCCTGGCCGGGACACTCCACTATGGCTACACCTTC; CDR3: CASRGLAGTLHYGYTF
V: TRBV5-6; D: -; size: -; J: TRBJ1-2; DNA: TGTGCCAGCAGCTTGGCTAGGACATCGGGCTACACCTTC; CDR3: CASSLARTSGYTF
V: TRBV7-3; D: TRBD1; size: few; J: TRBJ2-6; DNA: TGTGCCAGCAGTCCAGGGGGCGCCGGGGCCAACGTCCTGACTTTC; CDR3: CASSPGGAGANVLTF